This entry describes one T cell receptor beta chain. The authors prepared the TCRbeta library with unique molecular identifiers. TCRdb redid the calling of the PCR reads with MiXCR, one entry per CDR3 protein. The top ten hold 3% to 4% of the sample, which has roughly 500,000 distinct CDR3 sequences, around 19% seen once. This sample is drawn from a study of T-cell reconstitution after alpha-beta-depleted transplantation in children. CDR1 SGHNT and CDR2 YENEEA come from the germline V gene. Trimming left V 7 bases short and J 2 bases short, with 11 bases between. The length of the CDR3 is 14 residues.

The sample consisted of PBMCs from the stem cell graft donor, taken from the stem cell graft. This sequence was found in a human donor who donated a stem cell graft to a child with acute lymphoblastic leukemia. The chain carries TRBV11-3 and TRBJ2-2; D remains ambiguous. CDR3 sequence (DNA): TGTGCCAGCACCCTGACTGGCAACACCGGGGAGCTGTTTTTT. Protein sequence: CASTLTGNTGELFF.